A single sample is the source of the 5 T cell receptor beta chains below, sequenced in a study of blood T cell repertoires in COVID-19 (dated by TCRdb to between 2020 and 2021). Receptor libraries were prepared by the immunoSEQ multiplex PCR assay. Sourced from immuneACCESS, this table was stored by TCRdb with only in-frame sequences that have V and J called. A share of the clones is absent; for the studies checked, an unresolved V gene accounts for under half, and the remainder has no known explanation. This sample has roughly 70,000 clones in its table, and over 60% of those were observed once. The ten most abundant clones make up approximately 2.5% of the sample. Material for sequencing was peripheral blood. The receptors were gathered from a man between 70 and 80 years old with COVID-19, enrolled during active disease.

The chain employs TRBV2 and TRBJ1-2, with D possibly being TRBD1 (5 bases). Looked up from germline, CDR1 is SNHLY and CDR2 is FYNNEI. With 3 bases removed from V and 6 bases from J, the gap between germline ends came to 17 bases. The CDR3 is 15 amino acids. The CDR3 DNA reads TGTGCCAGCAGTGAGGTAGGGGTCCGGGCGGATGGCTACACCTTC. Its translation: CASSEVGVRADGYTF. The full variable domain, with the rest looked up from reference TRBV2 and TRBJ1-2, is EPEVTQTPSHQVTQMGQEVILRCVPISNHLYFYWYRQILGQKVEFLVSFYNNEISEKSEIFDDQFSVERPDGSNFTLKIRSTKLEDSAMYFCASSEVGVRADGYTFGSGTRLTVV.

This clone was seen a few times. The chain couples TRBV15 to TRBJ1-2, with 7 bases fitting TRBD1. The germline gives CDR1 LNHNV, CDR2 YYDKDF (reference sequence). CDR3 length: 18 amino acids. With 3 bases clipped from V and 6 bases from J, the junction kept 19 bases outside the gene matches. The CDR3 nucleotides read TGTGCCACCAGCAGCTCCCACCAATCTTACAGGGGAAGCCATGGCTACACCTTC. This encodes CATSSSHQSYRGSHGYTF.

V and J are TRBV29-1 and TRBJ1-1, with D possibly TRBD1 on 6 matching bases. This CDR3 region has 14 residues. The germline CDR1 and CDR2 sequences are SQVTM and ANQGSEA. With 0 bases removed from V and 0 bases from J, the gap between germline ends came to 8 bases. CDR3 sequence reads: CSVEEDSLNTEAFF. The CDR3 coding sequence is TGCAGCGTTGAAGAGGACAGTTTGAACACTGAAGCTTTCTTT.

This clone came up once. The rearrangement links TRBV30 to TRBJ2-3, with 14 bases lining up with TRBD2. Trimming removed 4 bases from V and 9 bases from J; junction bases left unmatched: 12. CDR1 is GTSNPN, CDR2 SVGIG, per germline (reference sequence). The CDR3 is 16 amino acids. CDR3 region: CAWTLRLAGGLGTQYF. CDR3 bases: TGTGCCTGGACCCTGCGACTAGCGGGAGGGCTTGGGACGCAGTATTTT. Supplemented by reference TRBV30 and TRBJ2-3, the full variable domain reads SQTIHQWPATLVQPVGSPLSLECTVEGTSNPNLYWYRQAAGRGLQLLFYSVGIGQISSEVPQNLSASRPQDRQFILSSKKLLLSDSGFYLCAWTLRLAGGLGTQYFGPGTRLTVL.

The rearrangement links TRBV11-3 to TRBJ2-1, with D maybe TRBD1 (6 bases). CDR3 length: 14 amino acids. Per germline, CDR1 SGHNT and CDR2 YENEEA. The ends were cut back, 5 bases at V and 4 bases at J, with 12 bases in the middle. In DNA, the CDR3 is TGTGCCAGCAGCGCCTCAGGGGCTTACAATGAGCAGTTCTTC. The encoded protein is CASSASGAYNEQFF. Full variable domain (remainder filled in from reference TRBV11-3 and TRBJ2-1): EAGVVQSPRYKIIEKKQPVAFWCNPISGHNTLYWYLQNLGQGPELLIRYENEEAVDDSQLPKDRFSAERLKGVDSTLKIQPAELGDSAVYLCASSASGAYNEQFFGPGTRLTVL.